Presented here are 23 T cell receptor beta chains from one specimen sequenced in a study of T-cell memory formation after mild COVID-19. TCRdb called the 5' RACE reads again in MiXCR, with one record for every CDR3 protein. The sample contains a few hundred thousand distinct CDR3 sequences, over 25% of which appear only once. The specimen sequenced was PBMCs or a T cell subset sorted from them (not recorded which). Receptor source: an adult woman who had mild COVID-19 (a few samples of this study predate the infection). Cell type and time point are not known.

This clonotype was seen a few times. The gene calls are TRBV5-1 and TRBJ2-7; TRBD1 might be the D (6 bases). Trimming pared 4 bases from V and 1 base from J, leaving 15 bases between. The germline V gene has CDR1 SGHRS and CDR2 YFSETQ. The CDR3 has 15 amino acids. In DNA form, the CDR3 reads TGCGCCAGCAGCCTCGGTGACAGGAATTCCTACGAGCAGTACTTC. As protein: CASSLGDRNSYEQYF.

Only a few counts were recorded for this clonotype. The chain uses TRBV11-2 and TRBJ2-2; the match to TRBD2 covers 12 bases. J was trimmed by 7 bases and V by 2 bases; bases with no gene match: 8. The CDR3 is 17 amino acids. Germline values: CDR1 SGHAT, CDR2 FQNNGV. The DNA of the CDR3 is TGTGCCAGCAGCTTACTGACTAGCGGGAGTGAAGGCGGGGAGCTGTTTTTT. Translating it yields CASSLLTSGSEGGELFF.

The V and J genes are TRBV5-1 and TRBJ1-5; TRBD1 aligns across 7 bases. CDR3 length: 14 amino acids. V lost 4 bases, J lost 6 bases, and 7 bases stayed unmatched. CDR1 SGHRS and CDR2 YFSETQ come from the germline V gene. In DNA form, the CDR3 reads TGCGCCAGCAGCACTAGTCCAGGGGGTCAGCCCCAGCATTTT. It is translated as CASSTSPGGQPQHF. The complete variable domain, with remaining parts taken from reference TRBV5-1 and TRBJ1-5, reads KAGVTQTPRYLIKTRGQQVTLSCSPISGHRSVSWYQQTPGQGLQFLFEYFSETQRNKGNFPGRFSGRQFSNSRSEMNVSTLELGDSALYLCASSTSPGGQPQHFGDGTRLSIL.

This clonotype has just a few counts. The rearrangement joins TRBV18 to TRBJ2-1; 7 nucleotides align to TRBD2. Germline loops: CDR1 KGHSH, CDR2 LQKENI. V was clipped by 2 bases and J by 1 base; unmatched bases: 2. The CDR3 has 15 amino acids. The CDR3 loop reads CASSPAAGSYNEQFF. The CDR3 coding sequence is TGTGCCAGCTCACCAGCAGCGGGATCCTACAATGAGCAGTTCTTC. Supplemented by reference TRBV18 and TRBJ2-1, the full variable domain reads NAGVMQNPRHLVRRRGQEARLRCSPMKGHSHVYWYRQLPEEGLKFMVYLQKENIIDESGMPKERFSAEFPKEGPSILRIQQVVRGDSAAYFCASSPAAGSYNEQFFGPGTRLTVL.

The chain combines TRBV12-3 or TRBV12-4 with TRBJ2-2, with D uncertain. This CDR3 contains 12 residues. Trimming stripped 3 bases from V and 10 bases from J, with 9 bases between. CDR3 coding DNA: TGTGCCAGCAGTTTCGGCTCTACGGAGCTGTTTTTT. Its translation is CASSFGSTELFF.

This clonotype was counted a few times. V gene TRBV20-1 combines with J gene TRBJ1-1; D unclear. Germline CDR1 and CDR2: DFQATT and SNEGSKA (reference sequence). V shed 3 bases and J shed 1 base, with 12 bases lying between them. CDR3 length equals 14 residues. In DNA, the CDR3 is TGCAGTGCTAGTATTAGCAGCGGGAACACTGAAGCTTTCTTT. Its translation is CSASISSGNTEAFF.

This clonotype was seen a few times. DNA for the CDR3: TGCAGTGCTAGAGAGGGACTAGCGGGGGATACGCAGTATTTT. This codes for CSAREGLAGDTQYF. This chain uses TRBV20-1 with TRBJ2-3; 13 positions agree with TRBD2. Germline-derived CDR1 and CDR2 are DFQATT and SNEGSKA (reference sequence). V lost 0 bases to trimming and J lost 6 bases; unmatched junction nucleotides: 0. This CDR3 has 14 amino acids.

The chain recombines TRBV20-1 with TRBJ1-1; D is unresolved. V was shortened by 6 bases and J by 0 bases, with 17 bases between the two germline ends. The germline gives CDR1 DFQATT, CDR2 SNEGSKA (reference sequence). This CDR3 region has 15 residues. CDR3 in amino acids: CSAGLFGIMNTEAFF. CDR3 DNA: TGCAGTGCGGGCCTTTTCGGAATCATGAACACTGAAGCTTTCTTT.

This clonotype was observed a few times. V and J are TRBV24-1 and TRBJ2-1; 9 nucleotides align to TRBD2. Looked up from germline, CDR1 is KGHDR and CDR2 is SFDVKD. The CDR3 covers 20 residues. The V segment lost 0 bases and the J segment 5 bases; nucleotides outside the gene matches: 16. In DNA, the CDR3 is TGTGCCACCAGTGATTTGCGGTCTGCTAGCGGGGTGGGTGGAAACAATGAGCAGTTCTTC. It specifies CATSDLRSASGVGGNNEQFF.

A few counts support this clonotype. The chain has TRBV7-2 and TRBJ2-1; the match to TRBD1 covers 10 bases. The CDR3 totals 17 residues. In germline, CDR1 is SGHTA, CDR2 FQGNSA. Losses at the gene ends were 4 bases for V and 0 bases for J; bases not matched to a gene: 6. The CDR3 loop is CASSSADRGNSYNEQFF. The CDR3 DNA reads as TGTGCCAGCAGCTCGGCGGACAGGGGGAACTCCTACAATGAGCAGTTCTTC. Based on the CDR3 plus reference TRBV7-2 and TRBJ2-1, the full variable domain is GAGVSQSPSNKVTEKGKDVELRCDPISGHTALYWYRQSLGQGLEFLIYFQGNSAPDKSGLPSDRFSAERTGGSVSTLTIQRTQQEDSAVYLCASSSADRGNSYNEQFFGPGTRLTVL.

The rearrangement links TRBV7-2 to TRBJ1-4, with no clear D. The germline CDR1 and CDR2 sequences are SGHTA and FQGNSA. This CDR3 is 15 amino acids long. Trimming shortened V by 5 bases and J by 0 bases, and 10 bases separated the two germline ends. CDR3 amino acids: CASSPLDSTNEKLFF. CDR3 bases: TGTGCCAGCAGCCCTCTAGACTCAACTAATGAAAAACTGTTTTTT.

The chain joins TRBV5-4 to TRBJ2-1; 8 bases line up with TRBD2. V trimming: 4 bases; J trimming: 6 bases; junction bases outside the gene matches: 9. Germline values: CDR1 SGHNT, CDR2 YYREEE (reference sequence). The CDR3 has 15 residues. The CDR3 region has the DNA TGTGCCAGCAGCATCGGGACTAGACGGGGCAATGAGCAGTTCTTC. The encoded protein is CASSIGTRRGNEQFF.

The J gene is TRBJ2-5, the V gene TRBV2, with 8 bases matching TRBD2. This CDR3 contains 14 residues. The junction had 2 bases not matched to a gene; V was cut back by 1 base and J by 4 bases. Germline V gene data show CDR1 as SNHLY and CDR2 as FYNNEI. CDR3 nucleotide sequence: TGTGCCAGCAGTGAAGACCTAGCGGGAGAGACCCAGTACTTC. This translates into CASSEDLAGETQYF.

The rearrangement links TRBV20-1 to TRBJ2-7; the match to TRBD2 covers 12 bases. With V trimmed by 5 bases and J by 4 bases, 6 bases remained unmatched. The CDR3 covers 14 residues. Germline values: CDR1 DFQATT, CDR2 SNEGSKA (reference sequence). Written as DNA, the CDR3 is TGCAGTGCTGCAGGACTAGCGGGATGGTACGAGCAGTACTTC. This gives the protein CSAAGLAGWYEQYF.

The chain combines TRBV3-1 with TRBJ1-3, with D uncertain. Trimming left V 4 bases short and J 0 bases short, with 22 bases between. CDR3 length equals 19 residues. The germline gives CDR1 LGHDT, CDR2 YNNKEL (reference sequence). The CDR3 sequence: CASSPRQLGRFVSGNTIYF. CDR3 coding DNA: TGTGCCAGCAGCCCAAGGCAGTTAGGCCGGTTCGTCTCTGGAAACACCATATATTTT.

This clonotype was found many times. The rearrangement uses TRBV6-5 and TRBJ2-1; TRBD2 matches at 9 bases. With V trimmed by 0 bases and J by 6 bases, 12 bases remained unmatched. The CDR3 is 18 residues long. The germline V gene has CDR1 MNHEY and CDR2 SVGAGI. CDR3 amino acids: CASSYSSGHSGGFNEQFF. In DNA, the CDR3 is TGTGCCAGCAGTTACTCCTCCGGCCATAGCGGGGGATTCAATGAGCAGTTCTTC.

This sequence joins TRBV6-1 and TRBJ1-2; D is unresolved. The CDR3 sequence is 13 residues long. CDR1 and CDR2 from the germline V gene are MNHNS and SASEGT. Trimming pared 2 bases from V and 7 bases from J, leaving 11 bases between. The CDR3 DNA follows: TGTGCCAGCAGTGAAAGAGGAGGGTTTGGCTACACCTTC. It is translated as CASSERGGFGYTF.

This chain connects TRBV7-2 to TRBJ1-2, with D uncertain. Between the trimmed V and J ends, which lost 5 bases and 2 bases, there was a span of 15 bases. Germline V gene data show CDR1 as SGHTA and CDR2 as FQGNSA. The CDR3 spans 15 residues. CDR3 in amino acids: CASSEGPGLNYGYTF. CDR3 nucleotide sequence: TGTGCCAGCAGCGAAGGTCCAGGATTAAACTATGGCTACACCTTC.

The chain uses TRBV5-1 and TRBJ2-7; 10 bases match TRBD2. V was pared by 10 bases and J by 5 bases, with 12 bases of the junction left unmatched. Per germline, CDR1 SGHRS and CDR2 YFSETQ. This CDR3 is 14 amino acids long. The CDR3 sequence: CASAEAGGLNEQYF. The CDR3 DNA follows: TGCGCCTCGGCGGAAGCGGGGGGGCTGAACGAGCAGTACTTC. The entire variable domain, with the rest obtained from reference TRBV5-1 and TRBJ2-7, is as follows: KAGVTQTPRYLIKTRGQQVTLSCSPISGHRSVSWYQQTPGQGLQFLFEYFSETQRNKGNFPGRFSGRQFSNSRSEMNVSTLELGDSALYLCASAEAGGLNEQYFGPGTRLTVT.

The rearrangement links TRBV6-5 to TRBJ1-1, with 7 bases matching TRBD1. Trimming at V came to 6 bases and at J to 2 bases, leaving 9 bases not matched to a gene. Germline V gene sequence: CDR1 MNHEY, CDR2 SVGAGI. The CDR3 runs to 15 residues. CDR3: CASRNRDRLNTEAFF. CDR3 sequence (DNA): TGTGCCAGCAGAAATCGGGACAGATTAAACACTGAAGCTTTCTTT.

This clonotype appeared a few times. DNA for the CDR3: TGCGCCAGCAGTGACGGGATGAACACTGAAGCTTTCTTT. As protein: CASSDGMNTEAFF. This chain uses TRBV10-2 with TRBJ1-1; D is uncertain. The germline gives CDR1 WSHSY, CDR2 SAAADI. The V end was cut by 3 bases, the J end by 0 bases, with 5 bases between. CDR3 length: 13 amino acids.

This clonotype showed up just a few times. The gene calls are TRBV5-1 and TRBJ2-7; 9 bases are a match to TRBD2. Per germline, CDR1 SGHRS and CDR2 YFSETQ. With 4 bases clipped from V and 3 bases from J, the junction kept 8 bases outside the gene matches. The CDR3 runs 15 residues. Here the CDR3 reads CASSVTSGAGYEQYF. For the CDR3, the DNA is TGCGCCAGCAGCGTGACTAGCGGTGCGGGCTACGAGCAGTACTTC.

The rearrangement joins TRBV4-1 to TRBJ2-1; D possibly corresponds to TRBD1 (6 bases). Germline values: CDR1 MGHRA, CDR2 YSYEKL. Trimming left V 3 bases short and J 9 bases short, with 18 bases between. The CDR3 runs to 15 residues. This chain's CDR3 is CASSHPGQTRIEQFF. In DNA, the CDR3 is TGCGCCAGCAGCCACCCGGGACAAACCCGGATTGAGCAGTTCTTC.